Below, one TCR beta chain is given with its context. The target antigen is unknown. The entry originates in a study of post-analysis software for immune sequencing data. General observations from the study: Controls showed lower frequencies than patients for several TRBV segments, and TRBV5-6, TRBV5-1 and TRBV20-1 were among these.

Per the germline V gene, CDR1 is SEHNR and CDR2 is FQNEAQ (reference sequence). The CDR3 consists of 13 residues. Libraries were made from TCR beta cDNA, and they carried unique molecular identifiers. The yield from approximately 1 to 10 million T cells was roughly 500,000 cDNA molecules in total. TCRdb reprocessed the PCR reads via MiXCR and lists one record per CDR3 protein. The data contain hundreds of thousands of distinct CDR3 sequences, less than 35% of them singletons. Material: blood. J is TRBJ2-4 and V is TRBV7-9; 7 nucleotides align to TRBD2. The J call may be incorrect, as the DNA end agrees better with TRBJ2-7. The sequence was collected from a girl aged 5 to 17 with multiple sclerosis. CDR3 protein: CASSIAGAYEQYF. The CDR3 DNA sequence: TGTGCCAGCAGTATTGCGGGGGCCTACGAGCAGTACTTC.